This is a list of T cell receptor beta chains from one sample in a study of T cell responses to AZD1222 COVID-19 vaccine. The table came from immunoSEQ multiplex PCR; TCRdb's copy has only in-frame clones and leaves some out. This sample has 95,000 to 150,000 clones, with 88% found just once. The input for sequencing was peripheral blood, taken on day 0 of AZD1222 vaccination. The receptors come from an adult in good health. Each CDR3 is given with its conserved first and last residue. The D gene is left open where the match is weak. Some rows mark clone size as missing; the rest say once, few, many or name a class of expanded clone.

D: .
V: TRBV5-1
size: .
J: TRBJ1-1
CDR3: CASNVGYMNTEAFF
DNA: TGCGCCAGCAATGTAGGGTACATGAACACTGAAGCTTTCTTT

D: TRBD1
V: TRBV29-1
size: .
J: TRBJ2-7
CDR3: CSVEGTGASYEQYF
DNA: TGCAGCGTTGAAGGGACAGGGGCCTCCTACGAGCAGTACTTC

D: .
V: TRBV4-2
size: .
J: TRBJ1-1
CDR3: CASSQDGTTEAFF
DNA: TGTGCCAGCAGCCAAGATGGGACCACTGAAGCTTTCTTT

D: .
V: TRBV2
size: .
J: TRBJ1-5
CDR3: CASRIISNQPQHF
DNA: TGTGCCAGCAGGATAATCAGCAATCAGCCCCAGCATTTT

D: .
V: TRBV12-3/TRBV12-4
size: .
J: TRBJ1-1
CDR3: CASSGGLTGFF
DNA: TGTGCCAGCAGTGGGGGCCTAACCGGTTTCTTT

D: TRBD1
V: TRBV11-3
size: .
J: TRBJ1-4
CDR3: CASSLSPQGGQKLFF
DNA: TGTGCCAGCAGCTTATCCCCCCAGGGGGGCCAGAAACTGTTTTTT

D: .
V: TRBV6-1
size: .
J: TRBJ2-3
CDR3: CASSEGRSFSTDTQYF
DNA: TGTGCCAGCAGTGAAGGTCGTAGTTTTAGCACAGATACGCAGTATTTT

D: .
V: TRBV3-1/TRBV3-2
size: .
J: TRBJ2-7
CDR3: CASSPQTVNYEQYF
DNA: TGTGCCAGCAGCCCTCAGACAGTCAACTACGAGCAGTACTTC

D: TRBD2
V: TRBV7-8
size: once
J: TRBJ2-3
CDR3: CASSLASGASDTQYF
DNA: TGTGCCAGCAGCTTAGCTAGCGGGGCCTCAGATACGCAGTATTTT

D: .
V: TRBV28
size: .
J: TRBJ1-4
CDR3: CASRGLGLNEKLFF
DNA: TGTGCCAGCAGGGGGTTGGGGCTTAATGAAAAACTGTTTTTT

D: .
V: TRBV28
size: .
J: TRBJ1-2
CDR3: CASSPTGRYYGYTF
DNA: TGTGCCAGCAGTCCGACAGGACGCTACTATGGCTACACCTTC

D: .
V: TRBV10-2
size: .
J: TRBJ1-2
CDR3: CASMSTAQANYGYTF
DNA: TGCGCCAGCATGTCCACCGCCCAGGCCAACTATGGCTACACCTTC

D: TRBD2
V: TRBV9
size: .
J: TRBJ2-1
CDR3: CASSGTSGGLYNEQFF
DNA: TGTGCCAGCAGCGGGACTAGCGGGGGCCTTTACAATGAGCAGTTCTTC

D: TRBD1
V: TRBV5-1
size: .
J: TRBJ1-6
CDR3: CASCRTGGDSPLHF
DNA: TGCGCCAGCTGTCGGACAGGGGGCGATTCACCCCTCCACTTT

D: .
V: TRBV4-1
size: .
J: TRBJ1-2
CDR3: CASSQGRGYTF
DNA: TGCGCCAGCAGCCAGGGACGTGGCTACACCTTC

D: .
V: TRBV3-1/TRBV3-2
size: .
J: TRBJ1-1
CDR3: CASSQVSNTEAFF
DNA: TGTGCCAGCAGCCAAGTGTCGAACACTGAAGCTTTCTTT

D: .
V: TRBV11-3
size: .
J: TRBJ2-7
CDR3: CASSSVRGSYEQYF
DNA: TGTGCCAGCAGCTCCGTACGGGGGTCCTACGAGCAGTACTTC

D: TRBD1
V: TRBV7-9
size: .
J: TRBJ1-1
CDR3: CASSGFRGPNTEAFF
DNA: TGTGCCAGCAGCGGATTTAGGGGGCCTAACACTGAAGCTTTCTTT

D: .
V: TRBV19
size: once
J: TRBJ1-2
CDR3: CASSIVDAGYGYTF
DNA: TGTGCCAGTAGTATAGTGGACGCGGGCTATGGCTACACCTTC

D: TRBD1
V: TRBV27
size: .
J: TRBJ1-2
CDR3: CASSTVGQRDYGYTF
DNA: TGTGCCAGCAGTACCGTGGGACAGCGGGACTATGGCTACACCTTC

D: TRBD1
V: TRBV12-3/TRBV12-4
size: .
J: TRBJ2-7
CDR3: CASRSGQGVEQYF
DNA: TGTGCCAGCAGATCTGGACAGGGTGTGGAGCAGTACTTC

D: TRBD2
V: TRBV11-1
size: .
J: TRBJ2-1
CDR3: CASSLTDLREGLFF
DNA: TGTGCCAGCAGCTTAACGGACCTACGGGAGGGACTGTTCTTC

D: .
V: TRBV27
size: few
J: TRBJ2-7
CDR3: CASARTAREQYF
DNA: TGTGCCAGCGCGAGGACAGCTCGCGAGCAGTACTTC

D: .
V: TRBV27
size: .
J: TRBJ2-1
CDR3: CASTPSPRGARGDEQFF
DNA: TGTGCCAGCACTCCCTCCCCCCGGGGGGCCAGGGGGGATGAGCAGTTCTTC

D: TRBD1
V: TRBV6-2/TRBV6-3
size: .
J: TRBJ2-5
CDR3: CASSFTPDRVLYF
DNA: TGTGCCAGCAGCTTTACGCCCGACAGGGTTCTCTACTTC

D: .
V: TRBV7-2
size: .
J: TRBJ1-3
CDR3: CASSSWNTIYF
DNA: TGTGCCAGCAGCTCGTGGAACACCATATATTTT

D: .
V: TRBV7-2
size: .
J: TRBJ2-2
CDR3: CASSLYTGELFF
DNA: TGTGCCAGCAGCCTTTACACCGGGGAGCTGTTTTTT

D: .
V: TRBV5-1
size: once
J: TRBJ1-1
CDR3: CASSLLGSQNTEAFF
DNA: TGCGCCAGCAGCCTCTTGGGCAGCCAGAACACTGAAGCTTTCTTT

D: .
V: TRBV18
size: .
J: TRBJ2-7
CDR3: CASSPSQEGYEQYF
DNA: TGTGCCAGCTCACCATCGCAGGAGGGATACGAGCAGTACTTC

D: TRBD2
V: TRBV9
size: few
J: TRBJ2-1
CDR3: CASSATGLAYNEQFF
DNA: TGTGCCAGCAGCGCCACCGGACTAGCTTACAATGAGCAGTTCTTC

D: TRBD2
V: TRBV18
size: .
J: TRBJ2-7
CDR3: CASSPGSGRTYEQYF
DNA: TGTGCCAGCTCACCAGGAAGCGGGAGAACCTACGAGCAGTACTTC

D: TRBD1
V: TRBV13
size: .
J: TRBJ1-2
CDR3: CASSLATRTGGDYGYTF
DNA: TGTGCCAGCAGCTTGGCCACCCGGACAGGGGGGGACTATGGCTACACCTTC

D: TRBD1
V: TRBV7-9
size: .
J: TRBJ2-1
CDR3: CASSSGQVIHNEQFF
DNA: TGTGCCAGCAGCTCGGGACAGGTGATACACAATGAGCAGTTCTTC

D: .
V: TRBV18
size: few
J: TRBJ1-4
CDR3: CASSPGQLNEKLFF
DNA: TGTGCCAGCTCACCTGGACAGTTAAATGAAAAACTGTTTTTT

D: .
V: TRBV11-2
size: .
J: TRBJ2-1
CDR3: CASSLTYRAGDFRNEQFF
DNA: TGTGCCAGCAGCTTAACTTACCGCGCAGGGGATTTTAGGAATGAGCAGTTCTTC

D: TRBD1
V: TRBV2
size: .
J: TRBJ1-1
CDR3: CATHRGADTEAFF
DNA: TGTGCCACTCACAGGGGGGCGGACACTGAAGCTTTCTTT

D: .
V: TRBV5-6
size: .
J: TRBJ2-7
CDR3: CASSLDPGDEQYF
DNA: TGTGCCAGCAGCTTGGACCCAGGGGACGAGCAGTACTTC

D: .
V: TRBV12-5
size: .
J: TRBJ1-2
CDR3: CASGLVLGQGTRGYTF
DNA: TGTGCTAGTGGTTTGGTACTAGGGCAGGGGACGAGGGGCTACACCTTC

D: .
V: TRBV19
size: once
J: TRBJ2-6
CDR3: CASSILREANVLTF
DNA: TGTGCCAGTAGTATCCTCCGGGAGGCCAACGTCCTGACTTTC

D: TRBD2
V: TRBV5-5
size: .
J: TRBJ2-3
CDR3: CASSRGLAGELDTQYF
DNA: TGTGCCAGCAGTCGAGGACTAGCGGGAGAGTTAGATACGCAGTATTTT

D: .
V: TRBV30
size: once
J: TRBJ1-5
CDR3: CAWSVKSNQPQHF
DNA: TGTGCCTGGAGTGTTAAGAGCAATCAGCCCCAGCATTTT

D: TRBD1
V: TRBV4-3
size: .
J: TRBJ2-4
CDR3: CASRSRGKNIQYF
DNA: TGCGCCAGCAGGAGCAGGGGGAAAAACATTCAGTACTTC

D: .
V: TRBV27
size: .
J: TRBJ2-5
CDR3: CASSPSSRPQYF
DNA: TGTGCCAGCAGTCCGAGTTCTCGTCCCCAGTACTTC

D: .
V: TRBV4-2
size: .
J: TRBJ2-7
CDR3: CASSQGEGGSYEQYF
DNA: TGTGCCAGCAGCCAAGGGGAAGGGGGCTCCTACGAGCAGTACTTC

D: TRBD2
V: TRBV7-9
size: .
J: TRBJ2-5
CDR3: CASSPTHRLAGFEETQYF
DNA: TGTGCCAGCAGCCCGACCCACCGACTAGCGGGGTTTGAAGAGACCCAGTACTTC